This T cell receptor beta chain appears in the sequencing data of a study of identical twins. Regarding the study as a whole: Surplus twin overlap in beta out-of-frame sequences was less pronounced.

The CDR3 loop spans 15 amino acids. V shed 4 bases, J shed 8 bases, and the junction held 13 bases outside the gene matches. Germline CDR1 is LGHDT and CDR2 is YNNKEL (reference sequence). Comment on this clonotype: Its specificity is not known.

After template switching added a universal primer site, the resulting cDNA carried unique molecular identifiers. Each CDR3 protein is one row after TCRdb ran MiXCR on the 5' RACE reads. The sample consists of 1.5 million to 2 million distinct CDR3 sequences, around a third of them appearing once. Sequencing was carried out using cord blood. The rearrangement links TRBV3-1 to TRBJ1-2; 7 bases line up with TRBD1. The clonotype comes from a newborn girl in good health. This CDR3 reads CASSPTSDRLGGYTF. The CDR3 DNA follows: TGTGCCAGCAGCCCTACCTCGGACAGGCTGGGCGGCTACACCTTC.